Included here is one T cell receptor beta chain sequence, with context. The target antigen is unknown. These data come from a study of regulatory T cells in long-lasting Graves disease. HTBI primers from iRepertoire and Arm-PCR of CDR3 regions yielded the TCR beta libraries. TCRdb reanalysed the multiplex PCR reads using MiXCR and keeps one entry per CDR3 protein. The sample yields roughly 400,000 distinct CDR3 sequences, roughly 20% seen once. Study findings and constraints: TRBV28, TRBJ1-2 and TRBJ2-5 were segments that persistent disease favored. Shared public clonotypes totalled fewer than 3,000 in persistent patients, compared with about 930 in new patients.

Time point: persistent/refractory GD, antithyroid drugs over 5 years with positive TRAb. RNA from PBMCs was the source of the TCR library. Per American Thyroid Association guidelines, Graves' disease was diagnosed. EDTA tubes received approximately 10 milliliters of drawn peripheral blood. The CDR3 totals 12 residues. Trimming cost V 2 bases and J 1 base, with 6 bases left between them. Germline V lookup: CDR1 GTSNPN, CDR2 SVGIG (reference sequence). This receptor was identified in a female donor with Graves disease. The chain is built from TRBV30 and TRBJ2-7; D gene unclear. The sequenced sample was peripheral blood mononuclear cells (PBMCs), obtained when the disease was refractory, from a patient treated with antithyroid drugs. The CDR3 protein is CAWSMGSYEQYF. In DNA, the CDR3 is TGTGCCTGGAGTATGGGATCCTACGAGCAGTACTTC. Using reference TRBV30 and TRBJ2-7 for the parts outside the CDR3, the full variable domain is SQTIHQWPATLVQPVGSPLSLECTVEGTSNPNLYWYRQAAGRGLQLLFYSVGIGQISSEVPQNLSASRPQDRQFILSSKKLLLSDSGFYLCAWSMGSYEQYFGPGTRLTVT.